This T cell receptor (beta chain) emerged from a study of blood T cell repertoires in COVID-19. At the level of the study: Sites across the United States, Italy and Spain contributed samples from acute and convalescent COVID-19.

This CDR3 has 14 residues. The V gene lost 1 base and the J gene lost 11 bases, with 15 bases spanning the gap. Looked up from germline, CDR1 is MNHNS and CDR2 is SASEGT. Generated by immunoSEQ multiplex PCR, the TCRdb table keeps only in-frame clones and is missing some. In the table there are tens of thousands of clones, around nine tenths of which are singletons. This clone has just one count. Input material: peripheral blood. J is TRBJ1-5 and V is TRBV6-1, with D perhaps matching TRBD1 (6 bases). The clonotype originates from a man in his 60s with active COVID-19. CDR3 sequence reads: CASSEDPGTRAQHF. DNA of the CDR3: TGTGCCAGCAGTGAAGACCCCGGGACAAGGGCCCAGCATTTT.